These T cell receptor beta chains were read from a single sample in a study of regulatory T cells in long-lasting Graves disease. TCRdb independently ran MiXCR on the multiplex PCR reads; one entry per CDR3 protein. The data show about 470,000 distinct CDR3 sequences, under 25% seen once. Source: peripheral blood mononuclear cells (PBMCs), taken when the disease was refractory, from a patient treated with antithyroid drugs. These receptors came from a female donor with Graves disease. Each CDR3 is given with its conserved first and last residue. D genes are given only for firm matches. Only part of the rows carry a size: once, few, many, or a class if the clone is expanded.

size	V	J	D	CDR3	DNA
many	TRBV20-1	TRBJ1-2	.	CSARVGGNYGYTF	TGCAGTGCTAGAGTTGGGGGTAACTATGGCTACACCTTC
many	TRBV19	TRBJ2-1	.	CASSILASGDEQFF	TGTGCCAGTAGTATACTAGCGTCTGGGGATGAGCAGTTCTTC
.	TRBV6-5	TRBJ2-1	TRBD1	CASSYSNPPGQGDCFF	TGTGCCAGCAGTTACTCGAACCCGCCGGGACAGGGTGATTGTTTCTTC
.	TRBV10-2	TRBJ1-5	.	CASAAPGGNQPQHF	TGCGCCAGCGCGGCACCGGGGGGCAATCAGCCCCAGCATTTT
many	TRBV12-3/TRBV12-4	TRBJ1-2	.	CATTESNYGYTF	TGTGCCACGACAGAATCTAACTATGGCTACACCTTC
many	TRBV12-3/TRBV12-4	TRBJ1-2	.	CASSFLMGQGDGYTF	TGTGCCAGCAGTTTCCTCATGGGGCAAGGCGATGGCTACACCTTC
many	TRBV7-2	TRBJ2-5	.	CASSAAGPAPQETQYF	TGTGCCAGCAGCGCAGCGGGTCCTGCGCCCCAAGAGACCCAGTACTTC
.	TRBV11-1	TRBJ1-1	TRBD1	CASSLEPRRTGGEAFF	TGTGCCAGCAGCTTAGAACCCAGACGCACAGGGGGGGAAGCTTTCTTT
many	TRBV6-2/TRBV6-3	TRBJ1-1	.	CASSYSSLNTEAFF	TGTGCCAGCAGTTACAGCAGTTTGAACACTGAAGCTTTCTTT
few	TRBV6-1	TRBJ2-7	TRBD1	CASSVRFGQGSYEQYF	TGTGCCAGCAGTGTAAGGTTTGGACAGGGGAGCTACGAGCAGTACTTC
.	TRBV2	TRBJ2-7	TRBD1	CAGAGTEQYEQYF	TGTGCCGGTGCCGGGACAGAACAATACGAGCAGTACTTC
many	TRBV7-2	TRBJ2-7	.	CASSLALNRVAGEQYF	TGTGCCAGCAGCTTAGCCCTAAACAGGGTTGCTGGCGAGCAGTACTTC
few	TRBV5-1	TRBJ1-1	.	CASSWIRMNTEAFF	TGCGCCAGCAGCTGGATAAGGATGAACACTGAAGCTTTCTTT
.	TRBV27	TRBJ1-1	.	CASSSHYRGPMNTEAFF	TGTGCCAGCAGTTCCCACTACAGAGGCCCAATGAACACTGAAGCTTTCTTT
many	TRBV11-2	TRBJ2-2	TRBD2	CASRRLAGDGHTGELFF	TGTGCCAGCAGGCGACTAGCGGGAGATGGTCACACCGGGGAGCTGTTTTTT
.	TRBV5-1	TRBJ2-7	.	CASSGIGTDPYEQYF	TGCGCCAGCAGCGGAATTGGGACGGATCCCTACGAGCAGTACTTC